What follows are 19 T cell receptor beta chains derived from one specimen sequenced in a study of blood T cell repertoires in COVID-19. The assay was immunoSEQ multiplex PCR, and TCRdb's table has in-frame clones only and misses some. There are about 210,000 clones in the sample; roughly 85% occur only once, and 2% to 3% lies in the top ten. Specimen: peripheral blood. The receptors originated from a woman between 70 and 85 years old with COVID-19, enrolled during active disease.

The V and J genes are TRBV5-4 and TRBJ2-5; D not resolved. Germline-derived CDR1 and CDR2 are SGHNT and YYREEE (reference sequence). The V end was cut by 4 bases, the J end by 4 bases, with 14 bases between. The CDR3 extends over 14 amino acids. CDR3 sequence: CASSPNTKPETQYF. CDR3 sequence (DNA): TGTGCCAGCAGCCCAAATACTAAGCCAGAGACCCAGTACTTC. The whole variable domain, remainder taken from reference TRBV5-4 and TRBJ2-5, is ETGVTQSPTHLIKTRGQQVTLRCSSQSGHNTVSWYQQALGQGPQFIFQYYREEENGRGNFPPRFSGLQFPNYSSELNVNALELDDSALYLCASSPNTKPETQYFGPGTRLLVL.

Turning to this clone: A much bigger clone sits one base away, suggesting this may be a read error. The chain combines TRBV3-1 (or the pseudogene TRBV3-2) with TRBJ2-3; tentative D call: TRBD2 (6 bases). In germline, CDR1 is LGHDT, CDR2 YNNKEL (reference sequence). Trimming shortened V by 6 bases and J by 0 bases, and 7 bases separated the two germline ends. The CDR3 sequence is 13 residues long. In nucleotides, the CDR3 is TGTGCCAGCAGAGGGACTAGCACAGATACGCAGTATTTT. Residues: CASRGTSTDTQYF.

This clone was seen once. The chain has TRBV7-9 and TRBJ1-6, with D hard to call. This CDR3 comprises 14 residues. The germline V gene has CDR1 SEHNR and CDR2 FQNEAQ (reference sequence). Trimming cost V 1 base and J 4 bases, with 5 bases left between them. CDR3 coding DNA: TGTGCCAGCAGCTTAGACATGTATAATTCACCCCTCCACTTT. Its translation: CASSLDMYNSPLHF.

This rearrangement joins TRBV7-2 to TRBJ1-2, with D unresolved. CDR1 is SGHTA and CDR2 is FQGNSA in the germline V gene. Between the trimmed V and J ends, which lost 3 bases and 0 bases, there was a span of 8 bases. The CDR3 extends over 14 amino acids. CDR3 sequence reads: CASSFPSTNYGYTF. CDR3 bases: TGTGCCAGCAGCTTCCCGAGCACTAACTATGGCTACACCTTC.

On this clone: The same CDR3 arises from other DNA sequences in this sample as well. V usage is TRBV15 and J usage is TRBJ1-2, with D possibly matching TRBD1 (5 bases). CDR1 and CDR2 from the germline V gene are LNHNV and YYDKDF (reference sequence). Trimming shortened V by 1 base and J by 8 bases, and 11 bases separated the two germline ends. The length of the CDR3 is 13 residues. The CDR3 is CATSRGGVRGYTF. DNA of the CDR3: TGTGCCACCAGCAGAGGGGGGGTCCGAGGCTACACCTTC.

The sample holds a few counts of this clone. The chain has TRBV5-6 and TRBJ2-7; D remains unclear. Looked up from germline, CDR1 is SGHDT and CDR2 is YYEEEE. CDR3 size: 15 residues. The V end lost 1 base, the J end lost 1 base, and 12 bases lay between the germline ends. The CDR3, as DNA: TGTGCCAGCAGCTTGTGGCGGTATTCATCCTACGAGCAGTACTTC. It yields the protein CASSLWRYSSYEQYF.

The rearrangement links TRBV9 to TRBJ1-1; the D gene is possibly TRBD1 (5 bases). The CDR3 consists of 15 residues. V lost 1 base, J lost 6 bases, and 16 bases lay in between. The germline CDR1 and CDR2 sequences are SGDLS and YYNGEE. The CDR3 spells CASSVSPDSWPEAFF. The CDR3 DNA reads TGTGCCAGCAGCGTATCCCCAGACAGTTGGCCTGAAGCTTTCTTT.

V usage is TRBV18 and J usage is TRBJ2-7, with D unresolved. Trimming took 0 bases from V and 4 from J, leaving 10 bases between them. This CDR3 is 14 amino acids long. CDR1 is KGHSH, CDR2 LQKENI, per germline. The CDR3 protein is CASSPPSLPYEQYF. The CDR3 DNA follows: TGTGCCAGCTCACCACCTTCTCTACCATACGAGCAGTACTTC.

V and J are TRBV19 and TRBJ1-1; 8 bases are a match to TRBD1. CDR1 is LNHDA, CDR2 SQIVND, per germline (reference sequence). V was clipped by 6 bases and J by 7 bases; unmatched bases: 4. The CDR3 contains 12 residues. The CDR3 protein is CASRKTGDEAFF. The CDR3 coding sequence is TGTGCCAGTAGAAAGACAGGGGATGAAGCTTTCTTT. The complete variable domain, with remaining parts taken from reference TRBV19 and TRBJ1-1, reads DGGITQSPKYLFRKEGQNVTLSCEQNLNHDAMYWYRQDPGQGLRLIYYSQIVNDFQKGDIAEGYSVSREKKESFPLTVTSAQKNPTAFYLCASRKTGDEAFFGQGTRLTVV.

This chain connects TRBV9 to TRBJ1-2; TRBD1 matches at 12 bases. This CDR3 is 17 amino acids long. With V trimmed by 4 bases and J by 0 bases, 7 bases remained unmatched. CDR1 is SGDLS, CDR2 YYNGEE, per germline. The DNA for the CDR3 is TGTGCCAGCAGCCCACCGGGACAGGGGGCCACTAACTATGGCTACACCTTC. Amino acid sequence: CASSPPGQGATNYGYTF.

There are a few counts of this clone. The chain has TRBV6-5 and TRBJ1-5; no definite D call. V was cut by 0 bases and J by 5 bases, with 11 bases left in between. Per the germline V gene, CDR1 is MNHEY and CDR2 is SVGAGI. The length of the CDR3 is 15 residues. CDR3 nucleotides: TGTGCCAGCAGTTACTCGATTAACAGTTATCAGCCCCAGCATTTT. This encodes CASSYSINSYQPQHF.

This chain connects TRBV7-2 to TRBJ1-2, with 8 bases matching TRBD1. With 4 bases clipped from V and 1 base from J, the junction kept 5 bases outside the gene matches. The CDR3 consists of 15 residues. CDR1 is SGHTA, CDR2 FQGNSA, per germline. The DNA for the CDR3 is TGTGCCAGCAGCTCGCCCGGACAGGGTAACTATGGCTACACCTTC. This encodes CASSSPGQGNYGYTF.

The chain links TRBV24-1 to TRBJ1-2; 7 bases match TRBD1. This CDR3 comprises 14 residues. CDR1 is KGHDR, CDR2 SFDVKD, per germline. With 3 bases clipped from V and 6 bases from J, the junction kept 6 bases outside the gene matches. CDR3 loop: CATSDQTGYDGYTF. In DNA, the CDR3 is TGTGCCACCAGTGATCAGACAGGGTACGATGGCTACACCTTC.

Worth noting for this clone: One junction end does not reproduce the germline sequence, and a read error may be involved. V and J are TRBV11-2 and TRBJ2-7; 11 bases are a match to TRBD2. The CDR3 runs to 15 residues. Looked up from germline, CDR1 is SGHAT and CDR2 is FQNNGV. The CDR3 is CASSSLAGGSHEQYF. CDR3 nucleotides: TGTGCCAGCAGCTCGCTAGCGGGAGGCTCCCACGAGCAGTACTTC.

The table lists this clone with a count of one. V usage is TRBV9 and J usage is TRBJ2-1; TRBD2 matches at 9 bases. V lost 0 bases to trimming and J lost 6 bases; unmatched junction nucleotides: 4. CDR1 is SGDLS and CDR2 is YYNGEE in the germline V gene. The CDR3 has 15 residues. CDR3 loop: CASSVVAGEGNEQFF. The CDR3 DNA is TGTGCCAGCAGCGTAGTAGCGGGAGAAGGCAATGAGCAGTTCTTC.

This chain joins TRBV14 and TRBJ2-3; 11 bases match TRBD2. In germline, CDR1 is SGHDN, CDR2 FVKESK. CDR3 size: 15 residues. V lost 2 bases to trimming and J lost 8 bases; unmatched junction nucleotides: 6. The CDR3 sequence is CASSQSIAGGPTQYF. For the CDR3, the DNA is TGTGCCAGCAGCCAATCTATAGCGGGAGGGCCTACGCAGTATTTT.

As DNA, the CDR3 is TGTGCCAGCAGTCAACAGGAGAACAATGAGCAGTTCTTC. As protein: CASSQQENNEQFF. This chain uses TRBV6-4 with TRBJ2-1, with D possibly TRBD1 on 5 matching bases. V shed 5 bases and J shed 5 bases, with 10 bases lying between them. CDR1 and CDR2 (germline): MRHNA, SNTAGT. This CDR3 is built from 13 residues.

V gene TRBV7-2 combines with J gene TRBJ1-5; TRBD1 agrees at 11 bases. The length of the CDR3 is 16 residues. The germline V gene encodes CDR1 SGHTA and CDR2 FQGNSA. Unmatched junction bases numbered 8, after V lost 4 bases and J lost 6 bases. For the CDR3, the DNA is TGTGCCAGCAGCTCCCTCGGGACAGGGGGGGGTCAGCCCCAGCATTTT. This codes for CASSSLGTGGGQPQHF.

This clone was counted once. This sequence joins TRBV19 and TRBJ1-2; weak D call: TRBD1 (6 bases). This CDR3 is 15 amino acids long. Looked up from germline, CDR1 is LNHDA and CDR2 is SQIVND (reference sequence). V was clipped by 4 bases and J by 0 bases, with 12 bases between them. CDR3 sequence reads: CASSTGTLPNYGYTF. CDR3 nucleotide sequence: TGTGCCAGTAGTACCGGGACACTACCTAACTATGGCTACACCTTC.